Listed below are T cell receptor beta chains from one sample, sequenced in a study of shared clonotypes between healthy human individuals. Some clones are missing from TCRdb's copy, which holds only in-frame ones; the method was immunoSEQ multiplex PCR. The sample comprises hundreds of thousands of clones, roughly 87% of which are singletons, and around 15% rests with the top ten. The sample consisted of memory CD8+ T cells sorted from blood. The origin of the receptors is a young man in good health. CDR3s include the opening cysteine and the closing phenylalanine or tryptophan. Each record gives: clone size, V gene, J gene, D gene, CDR3 DNA, CDR3 protein. A D gene is named only where the DNA matches it firmly. Size values are once, few and many counts, or a class for expanded clones, and some rows have none.

>-|TRBV7-7|TRBJ2-7|-
TGTGCTAGCAGCTTAGGCGCGGGCCCGACCTACGAGCAGTACTTC
CASSLGAGPTYEQYF
>-|TRBV11-2|TRBJ2-3|TRBD1
TGTGCCAGCAGCTACCGGACAGGGGAGGATACGCAGTATTTT
CASSYRTGEDTQYF
>-|TRBV15|TRBJ2-7|TRBD1
TGTGCCACCAGCCCTCGATCCGGGACAGGTTTATATGAGCAGTACTTC
CATSPRSGTGLYEQYF
>-|TRBV6-5|TRBJ1-2|-
TGTGCCAGCAGTTACTCGACCACGGAAAACTATGGCTACACCTTC
CASSYSTTENYGYTF
>-|TRBV27|TRBJ2-7|TRBD2
TGTGCCAGCAGTTTTAGCGGGCACAAGTACTTC
CASSFSGHKYF
>-|TRBV5-1|TRBJ1-3|-
TGCGCCAGCAGCTTGGGGGAAAACTCTGGAAACACCATATATTTT
CASSLGENSGNTIYF
>-|TRBV4-3|TRBJ2-7|TRBD1
TGCGCCAGCAGCCTTCGTCCCGGGACAGGGATCTACGAGCAGTACTTC
CASSLRPGTGIYEQYF
>-|TRBV6-6|TRBJ1-4|-
TGTGCCAGCAATTCCCAATCGGGGCCAACTAATGAAAAACTGTTTTTT
CASNSQSGPTNEKLFF
>-|TRBV2|TRBJ2-7|-
TGTGCCAGTACCTGGCCAGAGAAAGAGCAGTACTTC
CASTWPEKEQYF
>-|TRBV11-2|TRBJ2-3|TRBD1
TGTGCCAGCAGCTTGGGACAGGCCACAGATACGCAGTATTTT
CASSLGQATDTQYF
>-|TRBV27|TRBJ2-1|TRBD2
TGTGCCAGCAGTTACGGGACTAGCGGGAGCCCCTACAATGAGCAGTTCTTC
CASSYGTSGSPYNEQFF
>few|TRBV4-2|TRBJ2-7|-
TGTGCCAGCAGCCAAGACCAGGGTAAAGTACGCGAGCAGTACTTC
CASSQDQGKVREQYF
>-|TRBV7-2|TRBJ2-5|TRBD1
TGTGCCAGCAGCACGGACAGGGTCCCGCAAGAGACCCAGTACTTC
CASSTDRVPQETQYF
>-|TRBV7-8|TRBJ1-1|-
TGTGCCAGCAGCTTAGTTCCAGAACGTGCGAACACTGAAGCTTTCTTT
CASSLVPERANTEAFF
>-|TRBV19|TRBJ1-4|-
TGTGCCAGTAGTACCCTAGTCGGAACTAATGAAAAACTGTTTTTT
CASSTLVGTNEKLFF
>once|TRBV9|TRBJ2-1|-
TGTGCCAGCAGCCAGAATACAGGTAGCTCCTACAATGAGCAGTTCTTC
CASSQNTGSSYNEQFF
>-|TRBV6-5|TRBJ1-6|-
TGTGCCAGCAGTTATTCCAATAATTCACCCCTCCACTTT
CASSYSNNSPLHF
>-|TRBV5-1|TRBJ2-7|-
TGCGCCAGCAGCTTGCGAGGGACCCCCTACGAGCAGTACTTC
CASSLRGTPYEQYF
>-|TRBV5-1|TRBJ2-1|-
TGCGCCAGCAGCTTGAGGATCCCCGATGAGCAGTTCTTC
CASSLRIPDEQFF
>-|TRBV27|TRBJ2-3|TRBD2
TGTGCCAGCAGTTCCGCACTAGCGGGAGGCACAGATACGCAGTATTTT
CASSSALAGGTDTQYF
>-|TRBV6-5|TRBJ1-5|TRBD1
TGTGCCAGCAGTAACAGGGGGCGCAATCAGCCCCAGCATTTT
CASSNRGRNQPQHF
>-|TRBV27|TRBJ1-1|TRBD1
TGTGCCAGCAGTTTAATTGGGGGACAGGACACTGAAGCTTTCTTT
CASSLIGGQDTEAFF
>few|TRBV27|TRBJ1-1|TRBD1
TGTGCCAGCAGTTGGGCTAGACAGGGGACAGAAGCTTTCTTT
CASSWARQGTEAFF
>-|TRBV6-6|TRBJ1-1|-
TGTGCCAGCAGGGGGTTTGAGGGGCCTGAAGCTTTCTTT
CASRGFEGPEAFF
>-|TRBV7-2|TRBJ1-2|TRBD1
TGTGCCAGCAGCCTCCACACAGGGGGAATAAACTATGGCTACACCTTC
CASSLHTGGINYGYTF
>-|TRBV5-1|TRBJ2-3|TRBD2
TGCGCCAGCAGCTCCGGACCGACTAGCGGATACACAGATACGCAGTATTTT
CASSSGPTSGYTDTQYF
>-|TRBV28|TRBJ2-2|-
TGTGCCAGCAGAAGCGGCACCGGGGAGCTGTTTTTT
CASRSGTGELFF
>-|TRBV5-4|TRBJ1-2|-
TGTGCCAGCAGCTGGGGGTCCCTCGGTGGCTACACCTTC
CASSWGSLGGYTF
>-|TRBV5-1|TRBJ2-1|TRBD2
TGCGCCAGCGGTCCGGGACTACCAAACAATGAGCAGTTCTTC
CASGPGLPNNEQFF
>-|TRBV10-1|TRBJ2-7|-
TGCGCCAGCTCCGCATTGGGGGACTCCTACGAGCAGTACTTC
CASSALGDSYEQYF
>-|TRBV5-1|TRBJ2-1|-
TGCGCCAGCAGCTTGGGAGGGGACAATGAGCAGTTCTTC
CASSLGGDNEQFF
>-|TRBV6-5|TRBJ2-7|-
TGTGCCAGCAGGGTGCGGGGATCCTACGAGCAGTACTTC
CASRVRGSYEQYF
>-|TRBV6-5|TRBJ2-7|-
TGTGCCAGCAGTTATACCCACGGCTACGAGCAGTACTTC
CASSYTHGYEQYF
>once|TRBV7-9|TRBJ2-3|-
TGTGCCAGCAGCATCCTCAGTCAGGATACGCAGTATTTT
CASSILSQDTQYF
>once|TRBV27|TRBJ2-1|-
TGTGCCAGCAGTTATGGACCATACAATGAGCAGTTCTTC
CASSYGPYNEQFF
>-|TRBV6-5|TRBJ2-7|TRBD1
TGTGCCAGCAGTTACAGGCAGGGGGAGCACGAGCAGTACTTC
CASSYRQGEHEQYF
>-|TRBV18|TRBJ1-2|TRBD1
TGTGCCAGCTCACCAACAGGACAGGTTTTGATCTATGGCTACACCTTC
CASSPTGQVLIYGYTF
>-|TRBV29-1|TRBJ2-7|-
TGCAGCGTTGAATATGGGGCCGGGGGATTCGAGCAGTACTTC
CSVEYGAGGFEQYF
>once|TRBV6-1|TRBJ2-1|TRBD1
TGTGCCAGCATTGGGACAGGGACCTACAATGAGCAGTTCTTC
CASIGTGTYNEQFF
>-|TRBV13|TRBJ1-1|-
TGTGCCAGCAGCTCGCGACGCCTTGAAGCTTTCTTT
CASSSRRLEAFF
>-|TRBV4-1|TRBJ2-7|-
TGCGCCAGCAGCCAAGAGGACGGTCCCTCCTACGAGCAGTACTTC
CASSQEDGPSYEQYF